The subject of this entry is one TCR beta chain. No antigen is known for it. Sequencing was performed with immunoSEQ multiplex PCR; in TCRdb, only in-frame clones are kept and a portion is missing. The table has 40,000 to 60,000 clones, 80% seen once. Time point given: blood 2 weeks post-SBRT. Treatment described: 15 Gy SBRT to primary tumor, nephrectomy 4 weeks later. Blood was sampled at baseline, 2 weeks and 4 weeks after SBRT. The tumor was a clear cell renal cell carcinoma. This entry is derived from a study of radiation and T cells in renal cell carcinoma. Study outcomes and limitations: Top tumor clonotypes rose in blood 2 weeks post-radiation, then contracted. No pretreatment tumor biopsies were available for baseline clonotypes.

The V segment lost 0 bases and the J segment 9 bases; nucleotides outside the gene matches: 12. CDR3 length: 16 amino acids. The germline V gene has CDR1 SGHRS and CDR2 YFSETQ. Here the sequenced sample was blood, taken from a patient whose treatment included radiotherapy and nephrectomy. This clonotype was obtained from an older woman with renal cell carcinoma. J is TRBJ2-1 and V is TRBV5-1; 7 bases are shared with TRBD1. The CDR3 sequence is CASSLAHRGEFGEQFF. CDR3 DNA sequence: TGCGCCAGCAGCTTGGCCCACAGGGGAGAGTTTGGTGAGCAGTTCTTC. The complete variable domain, with remaining parts taken from reference TRBV5-1 and TRBJ2-1, reads KAGVTQTPRYLIKTRGQQVTLSCSPISGHRSVSWYQQTPGQGLQFLFEYFSETQRNKGNFPGRFSGRQFSNSRSEMNVSTLELGDSALYLCASSLAHRGEFGEQFFGPGTRLTVL.